This T cell receptor beta chain was sequenced for a study of control samples from healthy donors and cancer patients. The CDR3 is 14 residues long. CDR1 and CDR2 (germline): MNHEY, SVGAGI. Trimming removed 6 bases from V and 4 bases from J; junction bases left unmatched: 7. Using immunoSEQ multiplex PCR, the repertoire was profiled, and TCRdb retains in-frame clones only, with some absent. The sample contains 150,000 to 200,000 clones, about 90% of which appear only once. The receptor comes from a woman in her twenties or thirties in good health. V gene TRBV6-5 combines with J gene TRBJ1-2, with TRBD1 matching 8 bases. The specimen sequenced was blood. The DNA of the CDR3 is TGTGCCAGCAGGGGGGACAGGCGCGTCTATGGCTACACCTTC. As protein: CASRGDRRVYGYTF.